The present TCR beta chain was sequenced within a study of blood T cell repertoires in COVID-19. Here immunoSEQ multiplex PCR was the method, and the copy in TCRdb shows in-frame clones only, minus some. The sample lists about 250,000 clones; about 83% were seen once. Trimming removed 3 bases from V and 3 bases from J; junction bases left unmatched: 10. The CDR3 spans 18 residues. Germline CDR1 is LGHDT and CDR2 is YNNKEL (reference sequence). Sequenced input: peripheral blood. The sequence was collected from a man older than 75 with acute or convalescent COVID-19. The chain employs TRBV3-1 (or the pseudogene TRBV3-2) and TRBJ2-7; 14 nucleotides align to TRBD2. In nucleotides, the CDR3 is TGTGCCAGCAGCCATTCCGGACTAGCGGGAGGTCCTTACTACGAGCAGTACTTC. Translating it yields CASSHSGLAGGPYYEQYF.